The clone carrying this T cell receptor beta chain has at least ten counts. Antigen: not known. Arm-PCR of CDR3 regions and iRepertoire HTBI primers were the basis on which TCR beta libraries were built. MiXCR, run by TCRdb on the multiplex PCR reads, gives a single entry per CDR3 protein. The sample lists approximately 300,000 distinct CDR3 sequences, about 18% occurring once. The sample originates from a study of regulatory T cells in long-lasting Graves disease. Findings and limits, study-wide: Comparison showed that persistent patients shared more public clonotypes (about 2,600) than new patients (around 1,000). Having only a small sample size may have limited accuracy. TRBV28, TRBJ1-2 and TRBJ2-5 were favored in persistent disease.

The time point is: newly diagnosed GD, antithyroid drugs for less than 3 months. The TCR library was made from RNA extracted from PBMCs. V shed 4 bases and J shed 3 bases, with 14 bases lying between them. The CDR3 runs 15 residues. Germline values: CDR1 SGDLS, CDR2 YYNGEE. This chain joins TRBV9 and TRBJ2-1, with a weak D call TRBD2 (6 bases). The sample consisted of peripheral blood mononuclear cells (PBMCs), taken at new diagnosis, from a patient treated with antithyroid drugs. The receptor was derived from a female donor with Graves disease. In DNA form, the CDR3 reads TGTGCCAGCAGCCCGGAGGGGTTCGACTACAATGAGCAGTTCTTC. This translates into CASSPEGFDYNEQFF.